The 8 T cell receptor beta chains listed next were all sequenced from one sample in a study of cytomegalovirus exposure and HLA in healthy donors. The repertoire was sequenced with immunoSEQ multiplex PCR; TCRdb's copy has only in-frame clones and lacks some. The table lists some 84,000 clones, approximately 91% of them singletons. The specimen was PBMCs. The receptors were gathered from a man aged 25 to 40 in good health and CMV-seronegative.

The chain carries TRBV5-1 and TRBJ1-2; tentative D call: TRBD1 (6 bases). The V and J ends lost 4 bases and 8 bases respectively, with 15 bases between them. The CDR3 has 13 amino acids. CDR1 is SGHRS and CDR2 is YFSETQ in the germline V gene. DNA of the CDR3: TGCGCCAGCAGCCTCCCCGGTGGGGGCGGCTACACCTTC. The encoded protein is CASSLPGGGGYTF.

The chain uses TRBV6-1 and TRBJ1-6, with no clear D. Between the trimmed V and J ends, which lost 2 bases and 4 bases, there was a span of 15 bases. Looked up from germline, CDR1 is MNHNS and CDR2 is SASEGT. The CDR3 has 17 residues. CDR3 nucleotides: TGTGCCAGCAGTGAATCTGGCGGAGTAATTTATAATTCACCCCTCCACTTT. Protein product: CASSESGGVIYNSPLHF.

The CDR3 sequence is CSVPGQVTGELFF. The CDR3 bases are TGCAGCGTTCCGGGACAGGTAACCGGGGAGCTGTTTTTT. The chain has TRBV29-1 and TRBJ2-2; 8 nucleotides line up with TRBD1. Trimming removed 5 bases from V and 5 bases from J; junction bases left unmatched: 4. Germline V gene data show CDR1 as SQVTM and CDR2 as ANQGSEA. CDR3 length equals 13 residues.

The chain carries TRBV6-1 and TRBJ2-5; the D gene is possibly TRBD1 (5 bases). Germline CDR1 reads MNHNS; CDR2 reads SASEGT. The CDR3 is 14 residues long. Between the trimmed V and J ends, which lost 3 bases and 0 bases, there was a span of 8 bases. In DNA form, the CDR3 reads TGTGCCAGCAGTGATTTCAGGGACCAAGAGACCCAGTACTTC. Amino acids: CASSDFRDQETQYF.

This clone was counted a few times. The rearrangement uses TRBV5-1 and TRBJ1-1, with TRBD1 identical over 8 bases. This CDR3 has 14 residues. In germline, CDR1 is SGHRS, CDR2 YFSETQ. After removal of 2 bases from V and 5 bases from J, the junction contained 5 bases not matched to a gene. CDR3 loop: CASSFSGGETEAFF. The CDR3, as DNA: TGCGCCAGCAGCTTTTCAGGGGGCGAGACTGAAGCTTTCTTT.

V and J are TRBV15 and TRBJ2-7; D is perhaps TRBD2 (5 bases). CDR1 is LNHNV, CDR2 YYDKDF, per germline (reference sequence). The CDR3 runs to 13 residues. V was shortened by 8 bases and J by 8 bases, with 19 bases between the two germline ends. The CDR3 DNA follows: TGTGCCACCCGAACGGGCGGGTTGAGGCAGCAGTACTTC. As protein: CATRTGGLRQQYF.

The V call is TRBV7-9, the J call TRBJ1-5; 7 positions agree with TRBD1. The CDR3 has 14 amino acids. V lost 5 bases to trimming and J lost 3 bases; unmatched junction nucleotides: 4. Looked up from germline, CDR1 is SEHNR and CDR2 is FQNEAQ (reference sequence). CDR3 amino acids: CASSPDRDNQPQHF. CDR3 in DNA: TGTGCCAGCAGCCCTGACAGGGACAATCAGCCCCAGCATTTT. Variable domain in full (rest from reference TRBV7-9 and TRBJ1-5): DTGVSQNPRHKITKRGQNVTFRCDPISEHNRLYWYRQTLGQGPEFLTYFQNEAQLEKSRLLSDRFSAERPKGSFSTLEIQRTEQGDSAMYLCASSPDRDNQPQHFGDGTRLSIL.

This clone was recorded only once. The rearrangement joins TRBV5-1 to TRBJ2-3; 7 bases match TRBD1. CDR3 length: 13 residues. Looked up from germline, CDR1 is SGHRS and CDR2 is YFSETQ. V gave up 7 bases and J gave up 3 bases; unmatched junction bases: 5. CDR3 in amino acids: CASGGQRTDTQYF. In nucleotides, the CDR3 is TGCGCCAGCGGGGGACAGCGTACAGATACGCAGTATTTT.